This passage covers 30 T cell receptor beta chains from one sample sequenced in a study of blood T cell repertoires in COVID-19. This table comes from immunoSEQ multiplex PCR, and its TCRdb copy is limited to in-frame clones, with some not included. The sample contains some 130,000 clones, around 82% of which appear only once. Sequencing was carried out using peripheral blood. The receptors stem from a woman in her 30s who had recovered from COVID-19.

This sequence joins TRBV7-9 and TRBJ1-2; D might be TRBD1 (6 bases). Trimming stripped 1 base from V and 8 bases from J, with 17 bases between. CDR1 and CDR2 (germline): SEHNR, FQNEAQ (reference sequence). This CDR3 comprises 15 residues. For the CDR3, the DNA is TGTGCCAGCAGCTTAGGTTCGGCAGGGGCAGGGGGCTACACCTTC. Its protein is CASSLGSAGAGGYTF.

The chain carries TRBV27 and TRBJ1-4; a possible D gene is TRBD1 (6 bases). CDR3 length: 16 residues. V dropped 3 bases and J dropped 2 bases, with 13 bases sitting between them. Germline V gene lookup returns CDR1 MNHEY and CDR2 SMNVEV (reference sequence). The CDR3 loop is CASSLRGGETNEKLFF. The CDR3 bases are TGTGCCAGCAGTTTGAGAGGGGGGGAGACTAATGAAAAACTGTTTTTT.

The chain couples TRBV27 to TRBJ2-2; D gene uncertain. Between the trimmed V and J ends, which lost 3 bases and 0 bases, there was a span of 14 bases. The CDR3 is 17 amino acids. Germline values: CDR1 MNHEY, CDR2 SMNVEV (reference sequence). CDR3 sequence (DNA): TGTGCCAGCAGTTTTACCCCCCAAAGCACGAACACCGGGGAGCTGTTTTTT. Translated: CASSFTPQSTNTGELFF.

The chain couples TRBV3-1 (or the pseudogene TRBV3-2) to TRBJ1-1, with D uncertain. The CDR3 totals 14 residues. Germline V gene sequence: CDR1 LGHDT, CDR2 YNNKEL (reference sequence). The germline V and J ends were trimmed by 0 bases and 1 base, with 6 bases remaining between them. The CDR3 reads CASSQDPGNTEAFF. DNA of the CDR3: TGTGCCAGCAGCCAAGATCCAGGGAACACTGAAGCTTTCTTT.

The rearrangement joins TRBV11-1 to TRBJ2-7, with 8 bases lining up with TRBD1. The CDR3 runs to 12 residues. J gave up 7 bases and V 4 bases, and 3 bases lay outside the gene matches. CDR1 SGHAT and CDR2 FQDESV come from the germline V gene (reference sequence). CDR3 protein: CASSSDRGEQYF. CDR3 sequence (DNA): TGTGCCAGCAGCTCCGACAGGGGTGAGCAGTACTTC.

The chain is built from TRBV2 and TRBJ1-5, with a tentative D call TRBD1 (5 bases). In germline, CDR1 is SNHLY, CDR2 FYNNEI. Trimming stripped 6 bases from V and 1 base from J, with 13 bases between. The CDR3 spans 15 residues. CDR3 sequence reads: CASSLGHNSNQPQHF. CDR3 bases: TGTGCCAGCAGCCTAGGACACAACAGCAATCAGCCCCAGCATTTT.

The chain carries TRBV6-1 and TRBJ1-2; D gene ambiguous. The CDR3 spans 13 residues. The germline V gene encodes CDR1 MNHNS and CDR2 SASEGT. The V end lost 1 base, the J end lost 5 bases, and 8 bases lay between the germline ends. The CDR3: CASSEDAAYGYTF. DNA of the CDR3: TGTGCCAGCAGTGAAGACGCGGCTTATGGCTACACCTTC.

The chain is built from TRBV9 and TRBJ2-7, with 10 bases matching TRBD1. The CDR3 length is 15 residues. Trimming took 0 bases from V and 4 from J; bases not matched to a gene: 4. CDR1 SGDLS and CDR2 YYNGEE come from the germline V gene. The CDR3 sequence: CASSVGDRGQYEQYF. CDR3 in DNA: TGTGCCAGCAGCGTAGGAGACAGGGGGCAGTACGAGCAGTACTTC.

This clone was seen once. The chain employs TRBV7-9 and TRBJ1-2; TRBD1 is a possible D gene (5 bases). The CDR3 totals 15 residues. Germline values: CDR1 SEHNR, CDR2 FQNEAQ (reference sequence). Trimming removed 3 bases at V and 3 bases at J, with 14 bases between. The CDR3 is CASSLESQGHYGYTF. The CDR3 coding sequence is TGTGCCAGCAGCTTGGAGAGTCAGGGTCACTATGGCTACACCTTC. Full variable domain (missing parts from reference TRBV7-9 and TRBJ1-2): DTGVSQNPRHKITKRGQNVTFRCDPISEHNRLYWYRQTLGQGPEFLTYFQNEAQLEKSRLLSDRFSAERPKGSFSTLEIQRTEQGDSAMYLCASSLESQGHYGYTFGSGTRLTVV.

This chain connects TRBV3-1 (or the pseudogene TRBV3-2) to TRBJ2-7; 7 bases fit TRBD1. Germline V lookup: CDR1 LGHDT, CDR2 YNNKEL (reference sequence). The CDR3 is 15 amino acids. V lost 0 bases, J lost 0 bases, and 2 bases stayed unmatched. CDR3 DNA sequence: TGTGCCAGCAGCCAAGAGACAGGGTACTCCTACGAGCAGTACTTC. Amino acid sequence: CASSQETGYSYEQYF.

The gene calls are TRBV11-2 and TRBJ2-7, with D unclear. Germline V gives CDR1 SGHAT, CDR2 FQNNGV. The CDR3 is 15 amino acids. Trimming removed 0 bases from V and 5 bases from J, with 14 bases in between. CDR3 protein: CASSLESSFVNEQYF. DNA of the CDR3: TGTGCCAGCAGCTTAGAGTCAAGCTTTGTAAACGAGCAGTACTTC.

The table lists this clone with a count of one. The chain has TRBV7-9 and TRBJ2-5; 7 nucleotides match TRBD1. Germline V gives CDR1 SEHNR, CDR2 FQNEAQ (reference sequence). This CDR3 comprises 15 residues. The V and J ends lost 2 bases and 4 bases, in that order; junction bases with no gene match: 7. CDR3: CASSLFSGGGETQYF. The CDR3 DNA reads as TGTGCCAGCAGCTTATTTTCAGGGGGTGGAGAGACCCAGTACTTC. Using reference TRBV7-9 and TRBJ2-5 for the parts outside the CDR3, the full variable domain is DTGVSQNPRHKITKRGQNVTFRCDPISEHNRLYWYRQTLGQGPEFLTYFQNEAQLEKSRLLSDRFSAERPKGSFSTLEIQRTEQGDSAMYLCASSLFSGGGETQYFGPGTRLLVL.

The gene calls are TRBV28 and TRBJ1-5; D unclear. Germline V gene sequence: CDR1 MDHEN, CDR2 SYDVKM. The CDR3 spans 14 residues. Deletions cut 3 bases from V and 2 bases from J, with 8 bases between. CDR3 in amino acids: CASSLGLRNQPQHF. The CDR3 bases are TGTGCCAGCAGTTTGGGCCTACGCAATCAGCCCCAGCATTTT.

This chain joins TRBV11-2 and TRBJ2-2, with D possibly matching TRBD1 (5 bases). This CDR3 contains 16 residues. CDR1 and CDR2 (germline): SGHAT, FQNNGV. V was clipped by 1 base and J by 6 bases, with 15 bases between them. In DNA, the CDR3 is TGTGCCAGCAGCTTAGTGGGCAGGGCGCTATCCGGGGAGCTGTTTTTT. It specifies CASSLVGRALSGELFF.

This chain connects TRBV13 to TRBJ1-5; TRBD1 agrees at 12 bases. Trimming cost V 3 bases and J 6 bases; bases outside gene matches: 3. From germline, CDR1 is PRHDT and CDR2 FYEKMQ (reference sequence). The CDR3 extends over 15 amino acids. The CDR3 protein is CASSFGDRGLQPQHF. The CDR3 nucleotides are TGTGCCAGCAGCTTTGGGGACAGGGGGCTTCAGCCCCAGCATTTT.

The CDR3 coding sequence is TGTGCCAGCAGTGTAGATAGCGGGAGGGCGCAAGAGACCCAGTACTTC. Its protein is CASSVDSGRAQETQYF. This chain uses TRBV2 with TRBJ2-5; TRBD2 matches at 11 bases. The V gene end was trimmed by 4 bases and the J gene end by 2 bases; junction bases not matched to a gene: 6. The CDR3 is 16 amino acids. The V gene's germline CDR1 is SNHLY and CDR2 FYNNEI.

The chain employs TRBV9 and TRBJ2-1, with 10 bases lining up with TRBD2. The CDR3 totals 15 residues. The J segment lost 8 bases and the V segment lost 3 bases, leaving 8 bases of the junction unmatched. Germline V lookup: CDR1 SGDLS, CDR2 YYNGEE. The CDR3 nucleotides read TGTGCCAGCAGCGGCACTAGCGGGAATTTCGATGAGCAGTTCTTC. Amino acid sequence: CASSGTSGNFDEQFF.

This clone was detected a few times. This chain links TRBV2 with TRBJ2-1; D is ambiguous. The germline V gene has CDR1 SNHLY and CDR2 FYNNEI. The V gene lost 1 base and the J gene lost 9 bases, with 16 bases spanning the gap. There are 15 residues in the CDR3. The CDR3 region is CASSEEHFSRGEQFF. The CDR3 nucleotides read TGTGCCAGCAGTGAAGAACACTTCTCCCGAGGTGAGCAGTTCTTC.

The CDR3 region is CSASFGGNYGYTF. As DNA, the CDR3 is TGCAGTGCTAGTTTCGGGGGAAACTATGGCTACACCTTC. V gene TRBV20-1 combines with J gene TRBJ1-2; tentatively, D is TRBD1 (5 bases). CDR3 length: 13 residues. Germline V CDR1 and CDR2: DFQATT, SNEGSKA (reference sequence). V gave up 3 bases and J gave up 2 bases, with 10 bases separating them.

This chain connects TRBV3-1 (or the pseudogene TRBV3-2) to TRBJ1-4, with D tentatively TRBD1 (5 bases). The CDR3 totals 16 residues. CDR1 is LGHDT and CDR2 is YNNKEL in the germline V gene (reference sequence). Between the trimmed V and J ends, which lost 1 base and 4 bases, there was a span of 13 bases. CDR3 residues: CASSQAQGKVNEKLFF. The CDR3 DNA reads TGTGCCAGCAGCCAAGCGCAGGGAAAGGTTAATGAAAAACTGTTTTTT.

The rearrangement uses TRBV3-1 (or the pseudogene TRBV3-2) and TRBJ1-3; D is undetermined. Germline V gene lookup returns CDR1 LGHDT and CDR2 YNNKEL (reference sequence). With 1 base removed from V and 0 bases from J, the gap between germline ends came to 7 bases. The CDR3 consists of 15 residues. The CDR3 loop is CASSQVRSSGNTIYF. The CDR3 nucleotides are TGTGCCAGCAGCCAAGTAAGGAGCTCTGGAAACACCATATATTTT.

This clone was counted many times. The chain is built from TRBV11-2 and TRBJ2-2; 8 bases agree with TRBD2. The germline V gene has CDR1 SGHAT and CDR2 FQNNGV. V was pared by 5 bases and J by 6 bases, with 11 bases of the junction left unmatched. The CDR3 length is 16 residues. The CDR3 DNA sequence: TGTGCCAGCAGCGATCTGACCGGGAGGGGCGCCGGGGAGCTGTTTTTT. It is translated as CASSDLTGRGAGELFF.

This clone was recorded a few times. CDR3 region: CASSQTGGNQPQHF. The CDR3 coding sequence is TGTGCCAGCAGCCAAACAGGGGGTAATCAGCCCCAGCATTTT. This chain links TRBV3-1 (or the pseudogene TRBV3-2) with TRBJ1-5; 8 bases are a match to TRBD1. This CDR3 has 14 residues. In germline, CDR1 is LGHDT, CDR2 YNNKEL (reference sequence). V lost 2 bases, J lost 4 bases, and 1 base stayed unmatched.

The rearrangement links TRBV24-1 to TRBJ2-6, with D tentatively TRBD2 (7 bases). Germline V CDR1 and CDR2: KGHDR, SFDVKD. This CDR3 has 16 amino acids. The V end lost 9 bases, the J end lost 4 bases, and 18 bases lay between the germline ends. CDR3: CATGYGGGLGANVLTF. DNA of the CDR3: TGTGCCACCGGTTATGGGGGGGGCCTAGGGGCCAACGTCCTGACTTTC.

The chain combines TRBV10-2 with TRBJ2-3, with TRBD2 matching 10 bases. The germline V gene has CDR1 WSHSY and CDR2 SAAADI. The V gene end was trimmed by 3 bases and the J gene end by 6 bases; junction bases not matched to a gene: 12. The CDR3 is 17 amino acids. In nucleotides, the CDR3 is TGCGCCAGCAGTGATCTAGCGGGAGAGGGGCCGGAGGATACGCAGTATTTT. Translation gives CASSDLAGEGPEDTQYF.

V and J are TRBV4-2 and TRBJ2-3; 9 positions match TRBD2. Trimming at V came to 1 base and at J to 2 bases, leaving 1 base not matched to a gene. The CDR3 totals 15 residues. Germline assignment: CDR1 LGHNA and CDR2 YNFKEQ. The CDR3 bases are TGTGCCAGCAGCCAAGCTAGCGGGGTCACAGATACGCAGTATTTT. It translates to CASSQASGVTDTQYF.

This clone was picked up one time. The chain links TRBV27 to TRBJ1-6, with D possibly matching TRBD1 (6 bases). V lost 0 bases and J 8 bases, leaving 8 bases between the germline ends. The CDR3 totals 14 residues. Germline CDR1 and CDR2: MNHEY and SMNVEV (reference sequence). CDR3 sequence (DNA): TGTGCCAGCAGTTTATCCAGGGGCGATTCACCCCTCCACTTT. It encodes CASSLSRGDSPLHF.

This clone was picked up many times. This CDR3 is CASSARSGANVLTF. CDR3 bases: TGTGCCAGTAGCGCGCGCTCTGGGGCCAACGTCCTGACTTTC. This rearrangement joins TRBV19 to TRBJ2-6; D ambiguous. There are 14 residues in the CDR3. Germline lookup yields CDR1 LNHDA and CDR2 SQIVND (reference sequence). V lost 6 bases to trimming and J lost 0 bases, with 6 bases between them.

The chain uses TRBV25-1 and TRBJ1-6; 8 positions agree with TRBD1. CDR3 length equals 16 residues. Germline CDR1 and CDR2: MGHDK and SYGVNS. Trimming took 0 bases from V and 9 from J; bases not matched to a gene: 7. The CDR3: CASSEYGQGRTSPLHF. CDR3 bases: TGTGCCAGCAGTGAATATGGACAGGGTAGGACTTCACCCCTCCACTTT.

The sample holds a few counts of this clone. This sequence joins TRBV7-9 and TRBJ1-2; D gene uncertain. The CDR3 is made up of 12 amino acids. Deletions cut 5 bases from V and 6 bases from J, with 10 bases between. CDR1 and CDR2 (germline): SEHNR, FQNEAQ (reference sequence). This CDR3 reads CASSLWEDGYTF. CDR3 bases: TGTGCCAGCAGCCTCTGGGAGGATGGCTACACCTTC.